Listed below are T cell receptor beta chains from one sample, sequenced in a study of T cells after yellow fever vaccination. TCRdb redid the calling of the 5' RACE reads with MiXCR, one entry per CDR3 protein. The sample contains approximately 160,000 distinct CDR3 sequences, 5.5% to 7.5% of which appear only once. Source: CD4+ T cells sorted from PBMCs, taken on the day of the first yellow fever vaccination. The receptor source for this set is a man younger than 35 who received the YFV17D yellow fever vaccine. Both conserved end residues are part of each CDR3.

>TRBV29-1
CSVRQKLTYGYTF
>TRBV20-1
CSAYDNSNQPQHF
>TRBV24-1
CATSESSGTSTDTQYF
>TRBV5-1
CASSPTGVGEQYF
>TRBV6-1
CASSELMGNNYGYTF
>TRBV20-1
CSAPSYRGMYNQPQHF
>TRBV11-1
CASSFTTNYGYTF
>TRBV6-2/TRBV6-3
CASSYSQGILTEAFF
>TRBV4-1
CASSREPGRMNTEAFF
>TRBV6-6
CARAAGEDQPQHF
>TRBV7-2
CASSLGPGMDTEAFF
>TRBV29-1
CSVFISYGNSSYNEQFF
>TRBV14
CASSQDGHSGETQYF
>TRBV7-2
CASSRWDSDTGELFF
>TRBV7-2
CASSLNSRGAEAFF
>TRBV28
CASSSYRRNSYNEQFF
>TRBV4-2
CASSPPGTGYGYTF
>TRBV5-6
CASSFGENTGELFF
>TRBV7-9
CASSATGTGSDTQYF
>TRBV25-1
CASSEYIRAVTQYF
>TRBV4-3
CASSQDRGTGDSPLHF
>TRBV7-2
CASSILAGAIDTQYF
>TRBV3-1
CASSQDRTTGRHRTDTQYF
>TRBV4-2
CASSQGGQEGGYTF
>TRBV7-8
CASSSRGGAGYTF
>TRBV3-1
CASSQGVFGNTEAFF
>TRBV7-8
CASSLGANFNEKLFF
>TRBV19
CASSLRGGGTYNEQFF
>TRBV7-9
CASSLVPGPDTGELFF
>TRBV3-1
CASSQRPNTGELFF
>TRBV2
CASSLNTDTEAFF
>TRBV20-1
CSAAPLPSGGRTDTQYF
>TRBV20-1
CSASVLTDTQYF
>TRBV5-1
CASSLGSGYGYTF
>TRBV4-1
CASSQEPSGYSPLHF
>TRBV20-1
CSARDLARDRVYNEQFF
>TRBV4-2
CASSPKTSGGLANTGELFF
>TRBV5-1
CASRTREYSYEQYF
>TRBV5-1
CASSLDANTGELFF
>TRBV29-1
CSATGGSPIHYEQYF
>TRBV14
CASSQLTGLGEETQYF
>TRBV10-3
CAISEPGTDNQPQHF
>TRBV5-1
CASSITLAGGSSYEQYF
>TRBV4-1
CASSQDGGGGNQPQHF
>TRBV6-5
CASRGLSNQPQHF
>TRBV20-1
CSASPNLGKGELFF
>TRBV5-4
CASSSAGGSSYNEQFF
>TRBV5-5
CASRTAASEGYTF
>TRBV5-1
CASSPLSGPSNEQFF
>TRBV7-6
CASTTGAPQETQYF
>TRBV19
CASNMIGSDTQYF
>TRBV20-1
CSARELGFQETQYF
>TRBV5-1
CASSTVPTDTQYF
>TRBV6-2/TRBV6-3
CASSFPLAGGPYNEQFF
>TRBV5-1
CASATRGGTEDTQYF
>TRBV25-1
CASSEIDRGGTQYF
>TRBV6-1
CASSGTGGRVGYTF